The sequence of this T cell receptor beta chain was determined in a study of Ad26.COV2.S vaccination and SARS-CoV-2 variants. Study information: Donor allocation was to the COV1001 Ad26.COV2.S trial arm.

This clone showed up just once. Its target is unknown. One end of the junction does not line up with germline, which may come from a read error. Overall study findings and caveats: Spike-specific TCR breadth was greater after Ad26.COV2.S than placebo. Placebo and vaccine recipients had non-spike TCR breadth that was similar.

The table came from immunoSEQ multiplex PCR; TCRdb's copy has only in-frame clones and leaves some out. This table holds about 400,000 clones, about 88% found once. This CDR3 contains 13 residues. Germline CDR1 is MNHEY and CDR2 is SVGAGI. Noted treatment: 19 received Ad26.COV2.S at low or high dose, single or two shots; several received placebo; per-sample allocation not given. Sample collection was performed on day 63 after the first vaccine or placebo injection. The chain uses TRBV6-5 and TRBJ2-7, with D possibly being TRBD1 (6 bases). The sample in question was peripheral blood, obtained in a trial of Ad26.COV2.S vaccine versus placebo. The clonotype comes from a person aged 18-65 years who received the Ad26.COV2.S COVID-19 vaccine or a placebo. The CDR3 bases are TGTGCCAGCAGTGACTCAGGGGCCTACGAGCAGTACTTC. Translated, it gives CASSDSGAYEQYF.